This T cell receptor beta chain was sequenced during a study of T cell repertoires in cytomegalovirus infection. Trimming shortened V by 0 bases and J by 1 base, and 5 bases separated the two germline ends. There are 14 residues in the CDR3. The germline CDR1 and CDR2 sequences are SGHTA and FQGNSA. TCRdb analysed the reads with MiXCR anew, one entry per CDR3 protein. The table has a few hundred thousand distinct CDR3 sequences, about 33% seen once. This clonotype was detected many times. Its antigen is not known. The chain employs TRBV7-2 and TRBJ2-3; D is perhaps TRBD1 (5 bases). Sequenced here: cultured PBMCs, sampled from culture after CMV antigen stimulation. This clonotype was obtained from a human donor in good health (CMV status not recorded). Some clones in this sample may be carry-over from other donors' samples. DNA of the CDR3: TGTGCCAGCAGCTTAGCCAGGGGCACAGATACGCAGTATTTT. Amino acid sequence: CASSLARGTDTQYF.